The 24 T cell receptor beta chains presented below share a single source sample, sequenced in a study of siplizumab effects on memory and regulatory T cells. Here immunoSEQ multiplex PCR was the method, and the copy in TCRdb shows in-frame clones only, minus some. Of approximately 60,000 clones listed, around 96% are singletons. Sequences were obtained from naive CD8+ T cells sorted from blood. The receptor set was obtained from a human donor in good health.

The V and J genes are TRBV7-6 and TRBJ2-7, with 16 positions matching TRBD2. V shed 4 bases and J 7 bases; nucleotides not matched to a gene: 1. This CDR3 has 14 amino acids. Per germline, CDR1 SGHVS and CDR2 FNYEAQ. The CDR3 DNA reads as TGTGCCAGCAGCTCGGGACTAGCGGGGGGGGAGCAGTACTTC. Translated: CASSSGLAGGEQYF.

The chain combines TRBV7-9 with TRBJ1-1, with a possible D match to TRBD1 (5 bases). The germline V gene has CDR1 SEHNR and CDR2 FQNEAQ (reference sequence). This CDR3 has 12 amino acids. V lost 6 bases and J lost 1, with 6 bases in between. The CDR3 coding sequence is TGTGCCAGCAGACAGGAGAACACTGAAGCTTTCTTT. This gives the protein CASRQENTEAFF.

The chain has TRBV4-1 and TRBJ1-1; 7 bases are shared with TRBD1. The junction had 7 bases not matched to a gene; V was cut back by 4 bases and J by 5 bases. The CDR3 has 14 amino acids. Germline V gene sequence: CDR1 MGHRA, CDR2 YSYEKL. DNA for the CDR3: TGCGCCAGCAGCCTACTAACAGGGGATACTGAAGCTTTCTTT. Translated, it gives CASSLLTGDTEAFF.

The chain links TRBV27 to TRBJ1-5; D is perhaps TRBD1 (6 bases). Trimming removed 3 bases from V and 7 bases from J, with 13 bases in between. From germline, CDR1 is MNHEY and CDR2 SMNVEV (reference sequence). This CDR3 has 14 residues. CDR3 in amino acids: CASSFVTGKQPQHF. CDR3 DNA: TGTGCCAGCAGTTTCGTAACAGGGAAACAGCCCCAGCATTTT.

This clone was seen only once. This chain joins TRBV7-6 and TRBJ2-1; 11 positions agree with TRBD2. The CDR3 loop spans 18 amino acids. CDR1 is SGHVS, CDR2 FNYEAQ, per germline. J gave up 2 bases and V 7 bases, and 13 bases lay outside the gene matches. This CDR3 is CASTQFIKTSGAYNEQFF. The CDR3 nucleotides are TGTGCCAGCACCCAATTCATTAAGACTAGCGGGGCCTACAATGAGCAGTTCTTC.

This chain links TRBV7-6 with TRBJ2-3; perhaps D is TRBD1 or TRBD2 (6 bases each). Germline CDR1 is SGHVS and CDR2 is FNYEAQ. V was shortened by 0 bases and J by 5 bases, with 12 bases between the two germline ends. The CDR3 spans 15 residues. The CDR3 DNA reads TGTGCCAGCAGCTTAGCCCAGGGGCGGGAAGATACGCAGTATTTT. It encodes CASSLAQGREDTQYF.

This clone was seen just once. The CDR3 loop is CSVPGRDTEAFF. The CDR3 coding sequence is TGCAGCGTCCCAGGGCGGGACACTGAAGCTTTCTTT. J is TRBJ1-1 and V is TRBV29-1; D perhaps matches TRBD1 (5 bases). V gave up 6 bases and J gave up 3 bases, with 11 bases separating them. Germline V CDR1 and CDR2: SQVTM, ANQGSEA. The CDR3 extends over 12 amino acids. The whole variable domain, filled in from reference TRBV29-1 and TRBJ1-1, reads SAVISQKPSRDICQRGTSLTIQCQVDSQVTMMFWYRQQPGQSLTLIATANQGSEATYESGFVIDKFPISRPNLTFSTLTVSNMSPEDSSIYLCSVPGRDTEAFFGQGTRLTVV.

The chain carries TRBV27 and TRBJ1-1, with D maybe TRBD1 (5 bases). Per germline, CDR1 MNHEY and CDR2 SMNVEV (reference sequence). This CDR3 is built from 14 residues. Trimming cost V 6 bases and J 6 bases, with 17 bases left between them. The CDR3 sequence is CASRLGPQGAEAFF. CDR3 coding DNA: TGTGCCAGCAGATTGGGGCCCCAAGGCGCTGAAGCTTTCTTT.

DNA of the CDR3: TGTGCCAGCTCACAGGGGGCCATTTACGGAGCTTTCTTT. Translating it yields CASSQGAIYGAFF. The chain carries TRBV27 and TRBJ1-1; 9 bases are a match to TRBD1. After removal of 8 bases from V and 10 bases from J, the junction contained 11 bases not matched to a gene. This CDR3 is 13 amino acids long. The germline CDR1 and CDR2 sequences are MNHEY and SMNVEV (reference sequence).

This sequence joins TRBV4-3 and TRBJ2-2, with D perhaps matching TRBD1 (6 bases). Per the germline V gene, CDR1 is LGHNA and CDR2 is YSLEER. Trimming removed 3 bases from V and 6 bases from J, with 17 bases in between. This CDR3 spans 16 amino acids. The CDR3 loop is CASSHDRYTDSGELFF. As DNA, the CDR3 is TGCGCCAGCAGCCACGACAGGTATACGGATTCCGGGGAGCTGTTTTTT.

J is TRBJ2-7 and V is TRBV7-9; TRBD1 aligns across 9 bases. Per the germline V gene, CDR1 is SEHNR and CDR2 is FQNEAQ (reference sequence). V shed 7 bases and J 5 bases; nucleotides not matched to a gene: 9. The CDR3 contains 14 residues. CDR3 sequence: CASTPGTGPHEQYF. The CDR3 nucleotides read TGTGCCAGCACCCCGGGGACAGGGCCCCACGAGCAGTACTTC.

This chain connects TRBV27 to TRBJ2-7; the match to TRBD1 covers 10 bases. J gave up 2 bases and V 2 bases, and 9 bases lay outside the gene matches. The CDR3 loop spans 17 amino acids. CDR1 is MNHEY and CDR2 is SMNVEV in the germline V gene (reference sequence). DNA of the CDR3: TGTGCCAGCAGTTTACAGTTCAGACAGGGGGCTACCTACGAGCAGTACTTC. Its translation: CASSLQFRQGATYEQYF.

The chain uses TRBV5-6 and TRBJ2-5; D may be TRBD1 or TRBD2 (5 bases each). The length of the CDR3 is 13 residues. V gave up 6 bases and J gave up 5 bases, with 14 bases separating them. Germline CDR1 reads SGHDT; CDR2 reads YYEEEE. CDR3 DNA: TGTGCCAGCACCGAGATGGGGGTTGAGACCCAGTACTTC. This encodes CASTEMGVETQYF.

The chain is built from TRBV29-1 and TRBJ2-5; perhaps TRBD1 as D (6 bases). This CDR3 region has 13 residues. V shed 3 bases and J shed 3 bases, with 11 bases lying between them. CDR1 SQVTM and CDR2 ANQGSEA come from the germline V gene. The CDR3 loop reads CSVETGTKETQYF. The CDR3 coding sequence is TGCAGCGTTGAGACCGGGACAAAAGAGACCCAGTACTTC. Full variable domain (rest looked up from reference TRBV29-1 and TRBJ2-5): SAVISQKPSRDICQRGTSLTIQCQVDSQVTMMFWYRQQPGQSLTLIATANQGSEATYESGFVIDKFPISRPNLTFSTLTVSNMSPEDSSIYLCSVETGTKETQYFGPGTRLLVL.

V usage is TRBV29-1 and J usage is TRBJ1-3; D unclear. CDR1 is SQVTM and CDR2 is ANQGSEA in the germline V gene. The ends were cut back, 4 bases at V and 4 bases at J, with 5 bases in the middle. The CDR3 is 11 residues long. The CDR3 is CSVVSGNTIYF. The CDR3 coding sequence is TGCAGCGTTGTTTCCGGAAACACCATATATTTT.

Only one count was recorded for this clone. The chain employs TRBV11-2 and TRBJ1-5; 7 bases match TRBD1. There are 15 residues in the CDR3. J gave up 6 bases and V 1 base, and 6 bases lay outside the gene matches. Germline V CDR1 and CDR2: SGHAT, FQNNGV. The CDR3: CASSLGGGAGQPQHF. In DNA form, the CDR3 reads TGTGCCAGCAGCTTAGGAGGGGGCGCGGGTCAGCCCCAGCATTTT. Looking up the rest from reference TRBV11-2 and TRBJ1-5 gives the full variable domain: EAGVAQSPRYKIIEKRQSVAFWCNPISGHATLYWYQQILGQGPKLLIQFQNNGVVDDSQLPKDRFSAERLKGVDSTLKIQPAKLEDSAVYLCASSLGGGAGQPQHFGDGTRLSIL.

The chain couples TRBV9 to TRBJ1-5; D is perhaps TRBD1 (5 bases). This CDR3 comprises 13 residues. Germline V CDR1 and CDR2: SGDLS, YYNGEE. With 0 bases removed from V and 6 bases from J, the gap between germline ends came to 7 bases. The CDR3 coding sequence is TGTGCCAGCAGCGTAGCGGGGGGTCAGCCCCAGCATTTT. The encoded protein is CASSVAGGQPQHF.

This chain's CDR3 is CSVDGLLRGDTQYF. CDR3 DNA sequence: TGCAGCGTTGATGGACTTTTGCGGGGAGATACGCAGTATTTT. The chain carries TRBV29-1 and TRBJ2-3, with TRBD2 as a possible D gene (6 bases). Germline CDR1 is SQVTM and CDR2 is ANQGSEA. The CDR3 is 14 amino acids. The V gene lost 3 bases and the J gene lost 5 bases, with 15 bases spanning the gap.

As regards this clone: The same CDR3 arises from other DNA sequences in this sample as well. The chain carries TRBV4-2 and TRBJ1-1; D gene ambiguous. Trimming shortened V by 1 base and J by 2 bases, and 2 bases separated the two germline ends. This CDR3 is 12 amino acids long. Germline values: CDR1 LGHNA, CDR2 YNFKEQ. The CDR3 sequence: CASSQGNTEAFF. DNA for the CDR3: TGTGCCAGCAGCCAAGGTAACACTGAAGCTTTCTTT.

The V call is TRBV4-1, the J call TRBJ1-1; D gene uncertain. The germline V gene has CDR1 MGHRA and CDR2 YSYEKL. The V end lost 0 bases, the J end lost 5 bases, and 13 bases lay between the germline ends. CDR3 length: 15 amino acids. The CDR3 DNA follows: TGCGCCAGCAGCCAAGATATGAGGATCTGGACTGAAGCTTTCTTT. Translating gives CASSQDMRIWTEAFF.

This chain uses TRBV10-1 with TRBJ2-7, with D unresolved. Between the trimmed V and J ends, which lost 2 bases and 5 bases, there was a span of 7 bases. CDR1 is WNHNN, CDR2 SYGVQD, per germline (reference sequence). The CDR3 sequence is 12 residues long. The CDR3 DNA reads TGCGCCAGCAGTGAGGAAGGAGACGAGCAGTACTTC. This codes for CASSEEGDEQYF.

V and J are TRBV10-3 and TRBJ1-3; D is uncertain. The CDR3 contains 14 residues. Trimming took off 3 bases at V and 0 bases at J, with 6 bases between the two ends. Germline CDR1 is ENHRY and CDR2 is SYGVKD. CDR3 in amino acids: CAISDPSSGNTIYF. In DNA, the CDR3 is TGTGCCATCAGTGACCCAAGCTCTGGAAACACCATATATTTT.

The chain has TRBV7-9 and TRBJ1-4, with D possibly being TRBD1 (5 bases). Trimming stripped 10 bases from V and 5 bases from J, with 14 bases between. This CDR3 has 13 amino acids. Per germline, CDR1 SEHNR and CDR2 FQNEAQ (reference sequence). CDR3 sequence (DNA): TGTGCCACCAGGGACGGGAAGAATGAAAAACTGTTTTTT. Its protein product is CATRDGKNEKLFF.

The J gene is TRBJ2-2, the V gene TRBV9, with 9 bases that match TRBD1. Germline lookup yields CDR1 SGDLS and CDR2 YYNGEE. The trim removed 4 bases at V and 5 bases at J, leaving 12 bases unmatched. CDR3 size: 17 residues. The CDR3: CASSSSRDRAETGELFF. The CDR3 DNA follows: TGTGCCAGCAGCTCATCGAGGGACAGGGCTGAGACCGGGGAGCTGTTTTTT.